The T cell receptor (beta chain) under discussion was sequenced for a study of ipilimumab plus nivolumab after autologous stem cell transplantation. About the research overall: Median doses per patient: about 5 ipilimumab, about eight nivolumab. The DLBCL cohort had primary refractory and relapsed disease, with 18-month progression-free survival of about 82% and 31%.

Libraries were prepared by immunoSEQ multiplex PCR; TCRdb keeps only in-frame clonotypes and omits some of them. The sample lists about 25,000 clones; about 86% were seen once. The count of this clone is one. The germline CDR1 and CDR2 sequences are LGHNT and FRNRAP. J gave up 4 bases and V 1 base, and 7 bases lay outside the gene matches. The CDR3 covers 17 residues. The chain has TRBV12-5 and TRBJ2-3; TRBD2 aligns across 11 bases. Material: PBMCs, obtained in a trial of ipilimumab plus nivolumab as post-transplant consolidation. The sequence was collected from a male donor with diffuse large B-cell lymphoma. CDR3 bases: TGTGCTAGTGGTTTGGCCCTAGCGGGGGGTTTTTCAGATACGCAGTATTTT. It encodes CASGLALAGGFSDTQYF.